The TCR beta chain under discussion was sequenced for a study of vaccination and CD4 T cells after COVID-19. Study-wide background: Mild disease affected 8 or 9 convalescent patients and severe disease one, all SARS-CoV-2 positive by nasal swab PCR.

Whole-study findings and limits: The study found median SARS-CoV-2-reactive clonotypes rising from roughly 19 to 38, not significantly.

Regarding this clonotype: Its matching antigen is unknown.

Sample treatment: roughly 10-day PBMC culture with coronavirus spike peptide pools or control peptides (ViraFEST assay). Per-well cultures of around 2 million PBMCs received 9.5 to 10 IU/ml IL-2 and about 10 ug/ml peptide pools. Cultured CD4+ T cell DNA was sequenced using the Oncomine TCR Beta short-read assay. Genomic DNA was extracted from cultured CD4+ T cells. One entry per CDR3 protein, called by TCRdb with MiXCR from the PCR reads. The table includes around 12,000 distinct CDR3 sequences, around 41% detected once. Trimming removed 6 bases at V and 8 bases at J, with 22 bases between. CDR1 MNHEY and CDR2 SMNVEV come from the germline V gene (reference sequence). This CDR3 has 15 amino acids.

The chain has TRBV27 and TRBJ1-2; a possible D gene is TRBD1 (5 bases). The sample was CD4+ T cells from blood, cultured in vitro. The source of this sequence is a human donor who had recovered from COVID-19. CDR3 coding DNA: TGTGCCAGCAGAACAATCGCCCGGGGGAGAGGGGGCTACACCTTC. Residues: CASRTIARGRGGYTF.